Following are 8 T cell receptor beta chains from one sample sequenced in a study of T cell responses to AZD1222 COVID-19 vaccine. TCRdb keeps only in-frame clones here, not all; method: immunoSEQ multiplex PCR. The sample yields 70,000 to 85,000 clones, about nine tenths seen once. Sequenced material: peripheral blood, taken on day 0 of AZD1222 vaccination. Receptors originate from an adult in good health.

J is TRBJ1-2 and V is TRBV7-2, with D unresolved. Trimming left V 6 bases short and J 0 bases short, with 8 bases between. This CDR3 spans 13 amino acids. Looked up from germline, CDR1 is SGHTA and CDR2 is FQGNSA. CDR3 in amino acids: CASRWEANYGYTF. The CDR3 DNA sequence: TGTGCCAGCAGATGGGAAGCTAACTATGGCTACACCTTC.

The gene calls are TRBV7-2 and TRBJ2-2, with D perhaps TRBD1 (5 bases). V lost 3 bases to trimming and J lost 5 bases, with 16 bases between them. This CDR3 is 16 amino acids long. Germline CDR1 reads SGHTA; CDR2 reads FQGNSA. The CDR3 nucleotides are TGTGCCAGCAGCTTCCAGGGCCTGGTTGGGACCGGGGAGCTGTTTTTT. It codes for CASSFQGLVGTGELFF.

CDR3 loop: CASSLSSGMNTEAFF. CDR3 sequence (DNA): TGTGCCAGCAGTTTATCTTCGGGGATGAACACTGAAGCTTTCTTT. This rearrangement joins TRBV28 to TRBJ1-1; no clear D. V was trimmed by 1 base and J by 0 bases, leaving 9 bases between them. CDR1 and CDR2 (germline): MDHEN, SYDVKM. The CDR3 is 15 amino acids.

The chain joins TRBV5-1 to TRBJ2-3; D is possibly TRBD2 (5 bases). Germline assignment: CDR1 SGHRS and CDR2 YFSETQ. The CDR3 loop spans 15 amino acids. Trimming cost V 3 bases and J 6 bases, with 17 bases left between them. CDR3 coding DNA: TGCGCCAGCAGCTACGCCCCGGGGATACGGGATACGCAGTATTTT. Its translation: CASSYAPGIRDTQYF.

This sequence joins TRBV4-2 and TRBJ2-5; D is unresolved. The germline V gene encodes CDR1 LGHNA and CDR2 YNFKEQ. V lost 0 bases and J 0 bases, leaving 11 bases between the germline ends. The CDR3 covers 16 residues. The CDR3 DNA reads TGTGCCAGCAGCCAAGATCCCTCCCAGAACCAAGAGACCCAGTACTTC. Its translation is CASSQDPSQNQETQYF.

The gene calls are TRBV30 and TRBJ2-3; 8 bases map to TRBD2. The J segment lost 5 bases and the V segment lost 8 bases, leaving 12 bases of the junction unmatched. Germline V CDR1 and CDR2: GTSNPN, SVGIG (reference sequence). CDR3 size: 14 residues. The CDR3 DNA reads TGTGCCAGGGATCTAGCGGGCAGAAGAGATACGCAGTATTTT. Translated, it gives CARDLAGRRDTQYF. The variable domain in full, completed from reference TRBV30 and TRBJ2-3, reads SQTIHQWPATLVQPVGSPLSLECTVEGTSNPNLYWYRQAAGRGLQLLFYSVGIGQISSEVPQNLSASRPQDRQFILSSKKLLLSDSGFYLCARDLAGRRDTQYFGPGTRLTVL.

The chain has TRBV5-5 and TRBJ1-2; D might be TRBD1 (5 bases). Between the trimmed V and J ends, which lost 4 bases and 3 bases, there was a span of 7 bases. Per the germline V gene, CDR1 is SGHKS and CDR2 is YYEKEE (reference sequence). The CDR3 sequence is 12 residues long. CDR3 protein: CASSGTDYGYTF. The CDR3 coding sequence is TGTGCCAGCAGCGGGACCGACTATGGCTACACCTTC.

The V and J genes are TRBV28 and TRBJ1-5, with D uncertain. The CDR3 length is 12 residues. The V end lost 5 bases, the J end lost 2 bases, and 4 bases lay between the germline ends. From germline, CDR1 is MDHEN and CDR2 SYDVKM. This chain's CDR3 is CASSVRNQPQHF. CDR3 DNA sequence: TGTGCCAGCAGTGTGCGCAATCAGCCCCAGCATTTT.